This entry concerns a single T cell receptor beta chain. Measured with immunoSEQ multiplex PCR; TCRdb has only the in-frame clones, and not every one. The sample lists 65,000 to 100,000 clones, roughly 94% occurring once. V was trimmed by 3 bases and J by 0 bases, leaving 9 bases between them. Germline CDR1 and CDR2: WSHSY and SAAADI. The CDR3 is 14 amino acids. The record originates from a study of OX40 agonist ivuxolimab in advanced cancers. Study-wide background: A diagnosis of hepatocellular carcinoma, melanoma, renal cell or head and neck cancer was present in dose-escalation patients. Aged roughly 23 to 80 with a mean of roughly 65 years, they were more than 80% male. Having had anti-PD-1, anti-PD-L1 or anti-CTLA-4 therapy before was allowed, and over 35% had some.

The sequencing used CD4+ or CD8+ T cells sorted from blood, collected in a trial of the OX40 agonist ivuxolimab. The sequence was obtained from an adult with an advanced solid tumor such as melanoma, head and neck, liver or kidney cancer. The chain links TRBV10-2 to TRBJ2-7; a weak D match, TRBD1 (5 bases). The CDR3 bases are TGCGCCAGCAGTGATCAGGGATCCTCCTACGAGCAGTACTTC. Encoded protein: CASSDQGSSYEQYF.